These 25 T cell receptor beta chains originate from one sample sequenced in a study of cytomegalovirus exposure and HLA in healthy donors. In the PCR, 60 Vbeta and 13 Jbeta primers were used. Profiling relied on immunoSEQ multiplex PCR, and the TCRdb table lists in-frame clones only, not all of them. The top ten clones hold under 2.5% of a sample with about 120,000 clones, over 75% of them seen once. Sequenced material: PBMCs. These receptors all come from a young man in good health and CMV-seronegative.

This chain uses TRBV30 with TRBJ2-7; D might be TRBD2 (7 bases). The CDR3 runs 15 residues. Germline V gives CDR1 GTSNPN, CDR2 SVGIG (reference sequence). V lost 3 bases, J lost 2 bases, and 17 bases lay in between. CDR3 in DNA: TGTGCCTGGAGACGGAGAGGGGGGGCCCCCTACGAGCAGTACTTC. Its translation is CAWRRRGGAPYEQYF.

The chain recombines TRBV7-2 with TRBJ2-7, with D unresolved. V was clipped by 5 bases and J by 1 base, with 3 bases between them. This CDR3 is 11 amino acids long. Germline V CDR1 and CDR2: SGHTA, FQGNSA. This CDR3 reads CASSPSYEQYF. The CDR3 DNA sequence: TGTGCCAGCAGCCCTTCCTACGAGCAGTACTTC.

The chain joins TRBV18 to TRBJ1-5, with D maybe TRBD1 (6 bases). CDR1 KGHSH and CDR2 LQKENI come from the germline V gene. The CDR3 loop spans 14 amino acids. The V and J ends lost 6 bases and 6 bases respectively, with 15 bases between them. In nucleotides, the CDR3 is TGTGCCAGCTCGCTTAACAGGGATGGTCAGCCCCAGCATTTT. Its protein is CASSLNRDGQPQHF.

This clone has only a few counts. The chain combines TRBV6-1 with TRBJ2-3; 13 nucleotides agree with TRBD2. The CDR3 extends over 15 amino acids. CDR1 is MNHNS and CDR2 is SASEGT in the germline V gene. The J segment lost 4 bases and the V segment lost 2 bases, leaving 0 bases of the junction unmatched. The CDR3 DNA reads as TGTGCCAGCAGTGAAACTAGCGGGGGGGCAGATACGCAGTATTTT. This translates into CASSETSGGADTQYF.

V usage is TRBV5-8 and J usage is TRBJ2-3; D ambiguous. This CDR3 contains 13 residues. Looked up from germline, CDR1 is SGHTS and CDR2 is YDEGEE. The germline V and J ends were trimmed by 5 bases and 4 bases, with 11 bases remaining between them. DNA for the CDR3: TGTGCCAGCAGAAGTCCCGAGGCAGATACGCAGTATTTT. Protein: CASRSPEADTQYF. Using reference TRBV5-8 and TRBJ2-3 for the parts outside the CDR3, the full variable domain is EAGVTQSPTHLIKTRGQQATLRCSPISGHTSVYWYQQALGLGLQFLLWYDEGEERNRGNFPPRFSGRQFPNYSSELNVNALELEDSALYLCASRSPEADTQYFGPGTRLTVL.

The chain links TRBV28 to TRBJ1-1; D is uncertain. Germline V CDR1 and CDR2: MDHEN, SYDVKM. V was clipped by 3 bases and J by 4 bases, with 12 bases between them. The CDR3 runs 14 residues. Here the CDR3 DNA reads TGTGCCAGCAGTTTTGAGCGCCGGGGCACTGAAGCTTTCTTT. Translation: CASSFERRGTEAFF. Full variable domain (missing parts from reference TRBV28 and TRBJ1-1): DVKVTQSSRYLVKRTGEKVFLECVQDMDHENMFWYRQDPGLGLRLIYFSYDVKMKEKGDIPEGYSVSREKKERFSLILESASTNQTSMYLCASSFERRGTEAFFGQGTRLTVV.

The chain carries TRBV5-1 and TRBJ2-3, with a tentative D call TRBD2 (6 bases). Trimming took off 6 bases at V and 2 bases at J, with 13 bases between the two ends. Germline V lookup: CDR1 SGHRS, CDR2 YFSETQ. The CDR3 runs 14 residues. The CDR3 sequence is CASNRDSHTDTQYF. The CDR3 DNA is TGCGCCAGCAACCGGGACTCCCACACAGATACGCAGTATTTT.

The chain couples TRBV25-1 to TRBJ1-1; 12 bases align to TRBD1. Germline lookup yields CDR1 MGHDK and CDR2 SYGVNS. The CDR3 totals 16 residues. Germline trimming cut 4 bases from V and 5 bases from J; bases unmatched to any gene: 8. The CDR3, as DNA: TGTGCCAGCAGTGGGCTGGGACAGGGGGCGGGAACTGAAGCTTTCTTT. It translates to CASSGLGQGAGTEAFF.

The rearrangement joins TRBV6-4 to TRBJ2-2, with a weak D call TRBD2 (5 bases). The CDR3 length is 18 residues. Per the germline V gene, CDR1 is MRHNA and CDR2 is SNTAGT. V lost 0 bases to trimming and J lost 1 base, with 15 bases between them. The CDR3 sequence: CASSDSDWAGLNTGELFF. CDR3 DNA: TGTGCCAGCAGTGACTCTGACTGGGCGGGCTTGAACACCGGGGAGCTGTTTTTT.

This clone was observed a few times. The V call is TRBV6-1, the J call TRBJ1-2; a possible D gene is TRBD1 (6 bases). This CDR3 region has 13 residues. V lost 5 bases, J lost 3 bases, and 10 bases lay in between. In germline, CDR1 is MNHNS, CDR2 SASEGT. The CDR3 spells CASSTRGHYGYTF. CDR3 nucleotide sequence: TGTGCCAGCAGTACCAGGGGTCACTATGGCTACACCTTC.

The CDR3 coding sequence is TGCAGCGTTGAAGACCGGGTCTACTATGGCTACACCTTC. Translating gives CSVEDRVYYGYTF. The genes are TRBV29-1 and TRBJ1-2, with D hard to call. The CDR3 runs 13 residues. V was clipped by 0 bases and J by 3 bases, with 8 bases between them. CDR1 and CDR2 from the germline V gene are SQVTM and ANQGSEA.

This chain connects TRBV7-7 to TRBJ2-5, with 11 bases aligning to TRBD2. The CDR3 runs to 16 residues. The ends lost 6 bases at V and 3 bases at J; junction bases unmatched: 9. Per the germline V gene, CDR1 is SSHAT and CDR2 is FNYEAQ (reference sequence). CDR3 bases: TGTGCCAGCAGTCGACTAGCGGGGCTGCCTGAAGAGACCCAGTACTTC. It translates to CASSRLAGLPEETQYF.

CDR3 bases: TGTGCCAGCAAAACCCACGGGGTCAGGCTCGAGCAGTACTTC. Its protein product is CASKTHGVRLEQYF. The chain carries TRBV2 and TRBJ2-7; maybe TRBD2 (5 bases). The CDR3 has 14 amino acids. V lost 7 bases, J lost 6 bases, and 19 bases lay in between. The germline V gene encodes CDR1 SNHLY and CDR2 FYNNEI.

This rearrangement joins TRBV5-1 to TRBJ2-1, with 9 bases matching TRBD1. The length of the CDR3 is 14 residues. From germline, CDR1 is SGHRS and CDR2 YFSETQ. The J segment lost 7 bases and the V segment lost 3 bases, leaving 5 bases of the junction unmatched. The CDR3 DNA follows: TGCGCCAGCAGCTCAGACAGGGGGTCAAATGAGCAGTTCTTC. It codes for CASSSDRGSNEQFF.

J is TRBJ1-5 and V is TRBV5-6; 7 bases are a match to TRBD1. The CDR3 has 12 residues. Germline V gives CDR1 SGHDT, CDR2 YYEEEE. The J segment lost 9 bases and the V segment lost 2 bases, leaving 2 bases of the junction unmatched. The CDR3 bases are TGTGCCAGCAGCTTCCAGGGGGGGCCCCAGCATTTT. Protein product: CASSFQGGPQHF. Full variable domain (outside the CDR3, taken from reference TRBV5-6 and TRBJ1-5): DAGVTQSPTHLIKTRGQQVTLRCSPKSGHDTVSWYQQALGQGPQFIFQYYEEEERQRGNFPDRFSGHQFPNYSSELNVNALLLGDSALYLCASSFQGGPQHFGDGTRLSIL.

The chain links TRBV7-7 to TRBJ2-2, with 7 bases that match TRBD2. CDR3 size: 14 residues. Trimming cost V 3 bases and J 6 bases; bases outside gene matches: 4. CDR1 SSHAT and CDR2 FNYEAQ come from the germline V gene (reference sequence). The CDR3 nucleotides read TGTGCCAGCAGCTTTGGGGGGGACGCCGGGGAGCTGTTTTTT. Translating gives CASSFGGDAGELFF.

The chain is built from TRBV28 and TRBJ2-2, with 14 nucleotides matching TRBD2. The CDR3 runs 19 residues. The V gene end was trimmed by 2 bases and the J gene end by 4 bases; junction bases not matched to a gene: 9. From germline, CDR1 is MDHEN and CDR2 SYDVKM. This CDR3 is CASSLPGTSGGPITGELFF. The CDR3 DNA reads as TGTGCCAGCAGTTTACCAGGGACTAGCGGGGGACCGATCACCGGGGAGCTGTTTTTT.

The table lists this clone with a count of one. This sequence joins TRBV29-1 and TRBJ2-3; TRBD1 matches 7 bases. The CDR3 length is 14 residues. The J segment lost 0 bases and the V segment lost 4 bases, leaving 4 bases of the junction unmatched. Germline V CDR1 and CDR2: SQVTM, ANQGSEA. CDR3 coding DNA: TGCAGCGTTGCACAGGGACAGAGCACAGATACGCAGTATTTT. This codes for CSVAQGQSTDTQYF.

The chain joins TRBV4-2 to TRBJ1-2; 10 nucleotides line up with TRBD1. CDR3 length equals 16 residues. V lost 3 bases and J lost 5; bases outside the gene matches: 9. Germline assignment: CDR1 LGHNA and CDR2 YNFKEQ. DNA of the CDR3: TGTGCCAGCAGCCATCTCTCCGGGACAGGGGAGTATGGCTACACCTTC. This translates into CASSHLSGTGEYGYTF.

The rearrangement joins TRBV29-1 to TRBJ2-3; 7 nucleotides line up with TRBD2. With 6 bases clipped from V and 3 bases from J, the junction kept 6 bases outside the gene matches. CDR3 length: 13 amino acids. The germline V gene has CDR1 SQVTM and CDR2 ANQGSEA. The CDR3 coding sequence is TGCAGCGTCCTGGGAGGGAGAACAGATACGCAGTATTTT. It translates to CSVLGGRTDTQYF.

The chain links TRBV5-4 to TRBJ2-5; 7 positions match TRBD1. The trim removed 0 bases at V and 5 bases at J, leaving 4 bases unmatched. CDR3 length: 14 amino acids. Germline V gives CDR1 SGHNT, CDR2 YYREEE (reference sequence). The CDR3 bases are TGTGCCAGCAGCTTGGGAGGGGGCAGTGAGACCCAGTACTTC. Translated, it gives CASSLGGGSETQYF.

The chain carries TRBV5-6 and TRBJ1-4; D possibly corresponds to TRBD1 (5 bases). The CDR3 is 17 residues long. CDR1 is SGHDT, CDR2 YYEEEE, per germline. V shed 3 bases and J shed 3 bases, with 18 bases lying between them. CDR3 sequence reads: CASSSRQSSRANEKLFF. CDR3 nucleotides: TGTGCCAGCAGCTCCCGACAGTCTTCCCGGGCTAATGAAAAACTGTTTTTT.

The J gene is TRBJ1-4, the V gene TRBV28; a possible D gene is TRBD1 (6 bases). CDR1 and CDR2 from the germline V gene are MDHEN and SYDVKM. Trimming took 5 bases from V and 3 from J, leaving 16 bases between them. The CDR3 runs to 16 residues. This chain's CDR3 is CASSPRWTAPNEKLFF. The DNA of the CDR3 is TGTGCCAGCAGTCCCCGCTGGACAGCCCCTAATGAAAAACTGTTTTTT.

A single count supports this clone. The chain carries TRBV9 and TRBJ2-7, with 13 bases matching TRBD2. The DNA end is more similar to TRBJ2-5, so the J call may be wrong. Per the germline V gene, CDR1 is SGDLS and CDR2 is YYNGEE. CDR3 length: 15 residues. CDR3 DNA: TGTGCCAGCAGCGGACTAGCGGGGGGTGAAGAGACCCAGTACTTC. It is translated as CASSGLAGGEETQYF.

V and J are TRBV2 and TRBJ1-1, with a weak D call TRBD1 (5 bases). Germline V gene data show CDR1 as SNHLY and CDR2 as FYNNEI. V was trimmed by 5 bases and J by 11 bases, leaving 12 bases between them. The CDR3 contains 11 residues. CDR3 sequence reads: CASSLDRIAFF. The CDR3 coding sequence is TGTGCCAGCAGTCTCGACAGAATCGCTTTCTTT.